A single sample gave rise to the 24 T cell receptor beta chains below, sequenced in a study of cytomegalovirus exposure and HLA in healthy donors. 13 Jbeta primers and 60 Vbeta primers were used for the PCR. Profiled with immunoSEQ multiplex PCR; TCRdb holds only in-frame clones, not every one. The data contain 150,000 to 200,000 clones, 62% of them singletons. Sequencing was performed on PBMCs. All receptors come from a man in his forties in good health and CMV-seronegative.

This clone has only one observation. The chain combines TRBV5-5 with TRBJ1-3; D is perhaps TRBD1 (6 bases). The CDR3 contains 14 residues. The V and J ends lost 3 bases and 4 bases respectively, with 11 bases between them. CDR1 and CDR2 (germline): SGHKS, YYEKEE (reference sequence). The CDR3 reads CASSSGVTGNTIYF. For the CDR3, the DNA is TGTGCCAGCAGCTCAGGGGTGACAGGAAACACCATATATTTT.

This clone appeared a few times. The CDR3, as DNA: TGTGCCAGCAGTTTACCCAGACAGGGTTGGGAGACCCAGTACTTC. It translates to CASSLPRQGWETQYF. The genes are TRBV28 and TRBJ2-5, with 7 bases that match TRBD1. CDR3 length: 15 amino acids. CDR1 is MDHEN and CDR2 is SYDVKM in the germline V gene. V gave up 2 bases and J gave up 5 bases; unmatched junction bases: 8.

The rearrangement joins TRBV7-9 to TRBJ1-1, with a possible D match to TRBD1 (5 bases). Between the trimmed V and J ends, which lost 3 bases and 6 bases, there was a span of 14 bases. The CDR3 length is 14 residues. Germline V lookup: CDR1 SEHNR, CDR2 FQNEAQ (reference sequence). CDR3 sequence: CASSFDSRIAEAFF. The CDR3, as DNA: TGTGCCAGCAGCTTCGACAGTCGAATAGCTGAAGCTTTCTTT.

The rearrangement joins TRBV19 to TRBJ2-5, with TRBD2 identical over 7 bases. This CDR3 comprises 16 residues. The junction had 11 bases not matched to a gene; V was cut back by 5 bases and J by 2 bases. The germline CDR1 and CDR2 sequences are LNHDA and SQIVND (reference sequence). CDR3 protein: CASSGGREVEQETQYF. CDR3 sequence (DNA): TGTGCCAGTAGTGGGGGGAGGGAGGTAGAGCAAGAGACCCAGTACTTC.

This clone turned up a few times. This chain uses TRBV6-1 with TRBJ1-2; 7 nucleotides line up with TRBD1. CDR3 length: 14 amino acids. V was clipped by 2 bases and J by 7 bases; unmatched bases: 7. Germline loops: CDR1 MNHNS, CDR2 SASEGT. CDR3 sequence (DNA): TGTGCCAGCAGTGAAAACATAGGGGGCTCTGGCTACACCTTC. Protein: CASSENIGGSGYTF.

This clone has more than one count but fewer than ten. The J gene is TRBJ2-1, the V gene TRBV27; 15 nucleotides align to TRBD2. The germline V gene has CDR1 MNHEY and CDR2 SMNVEV (reference sequence). The CDR3 is 19 amino acids. V lost 4 bases, J lost 4 bases, and 11 bases stayed unmatched. The CDR3 is CASSSGLAGGLTHYNEQFF. CDR3 DNA sequence: TGTGCCAGCAGTTCGGGACTAGCGGGAGGCCTAACTCATTACAATGAGCAGTTCTTC.

The chain combines TRBV7-2 with TRBJ2-7, with 7 bases fitting TRBD1. Germline-derived CDR1 and CDR2 are SGHTA and FQGNSA. The CDR3 sequence is 14 residues long. V shed 4 bases, J shed 1 base, and the junction held 4 bases outside the gene matches. The CDR3 loop is CASSYDRDSYEQYF. The CDR3 DNA is TGTGCCAGCAGCTATGACAGGGATTCCTACGAGCAGTACTTC.

J is TRBJ2-6 and V is TRBV4-2; 7 nucleotides line up with TRBD1. The ends lost 1 base at V and 0 bases at J; junction bases unmatched: 3. The germline V gene encodes CDR1 LGHNA and CDR2 YNFKEQ. CDR3 length equals 17 residues. The CDR3 loop reads CASSQATGSSGANVLTF. In DNA, the CDR3 is TGTGCCAGCAGCCAAGCGACAGGGTCCTCTGGGGCCAACGTCCTGACTTTC.

This clone has a handful of counts. The J gene is TRBJ1-1, the V gene TRBV9, with TRBD1 as a possible D gene (5 bases). This CDR3 contains 18 residues. V lost 4 bases and J lost 0, with 22 bases in between. CDR1 and CDR2 (germline): SGDLS, YYNGEE. The CDR3 protein is CASSSQRVQGGVNTEAFF. The CDR3 DNA reads as TGTGCCAGCAGCTCCCAGAGGGTGCAGGGAGGAGTGAACACTGAAGCTTTCTTT.

This chain links TRBV5-1 with TRBJ2-7; D might be TRBD1 (5 bases). The CDR3 totals 14 residues. Between the trimmed V and J ends, which lost 0 bases and 4 bases, there was a span of 11 bases. The germline V gene encodes CDR1 SGHRS and CDR2 YFSETQ. The CDR3 DNA reads as TGCGCCAGCAGCTTGGAGATGGGGCATTACGAGCAGTACTTC. This sequence encodes CASSLEMGHYEQYF.

The chain combines TRBV4-1 with TRBJ2-7; D is perhaps TRBD2 (6 bases). Trimming removed 1 base at V and 12 bases at J, with 16 bases between. Germline assignment: CDR1 MGHRA and CDR2 YSYEKL. This CDR3 spans 13 amino acids. The CDR3 DNA sequence: TGCGCCAGCAGCCAAGGGGGGACTGAGGGGAGGTACTTC. Residues: CASSQGGTEGRYF.

This clone was observed a single time. The chain has TRBV4-2 and TRBJ2-3, with 10 bases that match TRBD2. V lost 1 base to trimming and J lost 2 bases; unmatched junction nucleotides: 9. CDR1 is LGHNA and CDR2 is YNFKEQ in the germline V gene. The CDR3 extends over 18 amino acids. The DNA for the CDR3 is TGTGCCAGCAGCCAAGGGCCGAGCGGGAGGGGGAACACAGATACGCAGTATTTT. Residues: CASSQGPSGRGNTDTQYF.

The chain has TRBV29-1 and TRBJ2-1, with 14 bases fitting TRBD2. The V and J ends lost 4 bases and 13 bases, in that order; junction bases with no gene match: 9. The germline V gene has CDR1 SQVTM and CDR2 ANQGSEA. This CDR3 has 14 amino acids. CDR3 residues: CSVAGGLAGAGQFF. CDR3 coding DNA: TGCAGCGTTGCGGGGGGACTAGCGGGAGCGGGTCAGTTCTTC.

The V and J genes are TRBV5-4 and TRBJ2-3; 10 bases line up with TRBD2. CDR1 SGHNT and CDR2 YYREEE come from the germline V gene (reference sequence). The CDR3 extends over 15 amino acids. Losses at the gene ends were 1 base for V and 5 bases for J; bases not matched to a gene: 4. Here the CDR3 reads CASSLKSGGGDTQYF. As DNA, the CDR3 is TGTGCCAGCAGCTTGAAGAGCGGGGGGGGAGATACGCAGTATTTT.

The CDR3 DNA sequence: TGTGCCAGCAGCCACGACAGGGGCTCCTACAATGAGCAGTTCTTC. Translating gives CASSHDRGSYNEQFF. The rearrangement links TRBV5-4 to TRBJ2-1, with TRBD1 matching 8 bases. J was trimmed by 0 bases and V by 4 bases; bases with no gene match: 3. Germline CDR1 and CDR2: SGHNT and YYREEE (reference sequence). The length of the CDR3 is 15 residues.

CDR3 bases: TGTGCCAGCAGCTTACGACAGGGGAATTCACCCCTCCACTTT. It encodes CASSLRQGNSPLHF. The gene calls are TRBV7-9 and TRBJ1-6; 8 bases agree with TRBD1. CDR3 length: 14 residues. CDR1 and CDR2 (germline): SEHNR, FQNEAQ (reference sequence). The V segment lost 2 bases and the J segment 7 bases; nucleotides outside the gene matches: 1.

The rearrangement joins TRBV6-5 to TRBJ2-5; no reliable D call. The J call may be mistaken, given a closer DNA end match to TRBJ2-7. Germline lookup yields CDR1 MNHEY and CDR2 SVGAGI. The CDR3 is 14 residues long. CDR3 bases: TGTGCCAGCAGCCGCAGTCAGGATTTCTACGAGCAGTACTTC. Translating it yields CASSRSQDFYEQYF.

As regards this clone: The same CDR3 can be traced to other DNA sequences in this sample. The genes are TRBV4-1 and TRBJ1-1, with D perhaps matching TRBD1 (5 bases). Germline lookup yields CDR1 MGHRA and CDR2 YSYEKL. The CDR3 covers 18 residues. V was cut by 4 bases and J by 4 bases, with 25 bases left in between. The CDR3 here is CASSLDRGTRGGATEAFF. The CDR3 bases are TGCGCCAGCAGCCTAGATCGGGGAACTCGCGGGGGTGCCACTGAAGCTTTCTTT.

In nucleotides, the CDR3 is TGTGCCAGCAGCTGGGGACAGGGCTACGAGCAGTACTTC. Its translation is CASSWGQGYEQYF. The rearrangement links TRBV11-2 to TRBJ2-5; TRBD1 matches at 9 bases. The better agreement between TRBJ2-7 and the DNA end casts doubt on the J call. Germline V gene sequence: CDR1 SGHAT, CDR2 FQNNGV. This CDR3 is built from 13 residues.

This clone has more than one count but fewer than ten. The chain combines TRBV6-6 with TRBJ2-1; a weak D match, TRBD2 (6 bases). Trimming removed 4 bases from V and 6 bases from J, with 16 bases in between. Germline V CDR1 and CDR2: MNHNY, SVGAGI (reference sequence). CDR3 length: 15 residues. The CDR3 reads CASSFPRGTSNEQFF. For the CDR3, the DNA is TGTGCCAGCAGTTTTCCACGCGGGACTTCCAATGAGCAGTTCTTC.

This sequence joins TRBV5-1 and TRBJ1-2; D is perhaps TRBD1 (5 bases). The CDR3 is 13 residues long. Germline V gene data show CDR1 as SGHRS and CDR2 as YFSETQ. Trimming left V 0 bases short and J 3 bases short, with 6 bases between. The CDR3 nucleotides are TGCGCCAGCAGCTTGGGACAGTACTATGGCTACACCTTC. Translation: CASSLGQYYGYTF. Filled out from reference TRBV5-1 and TRBJ1-2, the complete variable domain reads KAGVTQTPRYLIKTRGQQVTLSCSPISGHRSVSWYQQTPGQGLQFLFEYFSETQRNKGNFPGRFSGRQFSNSRSEMNVSTLELGDSALYLCASSLGQYYGYTFGSGTRLTVV.

V and J are TRBV4-2 and TRBJ2-3; 12 bases align to TRBD1. The J segment lost 2 bases and the V segment lost 0 bases, leaving 6 bases of the junction unmatched. Germline loops: CDR1 LGHNA, CDR2 YNFKEQ. This CDR3 spans 18 amino acids. The CDR3 sequence is CASSQELRDRGHTDTQYF. The CDR3 DNA follows: TGTGCCAGCAGCCAAGAACTCCGGGACAGGGGGCACACAGATACGCAGTATTTT.

This clone was detected only once. One junction end disagrees with the germline gene, perhaps due to a read error. The rearrangement uses TRBV7-9 and TRBJ2-1; TRBD2 agrees at 10 bases. The CDR3 sequence is 14 residues long. From germline, CDR1 is SEHNR and CDR2 FQNEAQ (reference sequence). The CDR3 spells CSSTLAGVYNEQFF. CDR3 DNA sequence: TGTTCCAGCACTCTAGCGGGGGTCTACAATGAGCAGTTCTTC.

V is TRBV9 and J is TRBJ2-7; 11 nucleotides match TRBD2. Germline CDR1 SGDLS, CDR2 YYNGEE. The junction had 7 bases not matched to a gene; V was cut back by 5 bases and J by 6 bases. CDR3 length: 14 residues. This CDR3 reads CASRTSGNFGEQYF. CDR3 coding DNA: TGTGCCAGCAGGACTAGCGGGAACTTCGGCGAGCAGTACTTC.